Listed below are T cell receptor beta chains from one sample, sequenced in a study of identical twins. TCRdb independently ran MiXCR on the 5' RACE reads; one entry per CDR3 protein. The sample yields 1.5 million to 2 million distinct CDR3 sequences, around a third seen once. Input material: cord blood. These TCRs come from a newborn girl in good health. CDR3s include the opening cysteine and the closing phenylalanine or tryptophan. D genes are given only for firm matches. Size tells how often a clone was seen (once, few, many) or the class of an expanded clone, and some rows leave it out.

CDR3nt: TGTGCCAGCAGCCGGAGGGGGGGGACTAGCATCGGCACAGATACGCAGTATTTT; CDR3aa: CASSRRGGTSIGTDTQYF; abundance: many; d_gene: TRBD2; v_gene: TRBV4-2; j_gene: TRBJ2-3
CDR3nt: TGTGCCAGCAGTCACCTCCTCAATGGGCCTTATGGCTACACCTTC; CDR3aa: CASSHLLNGPYGYTF; abundance: few; d_gene: -; v_gene: TRBV12-3/TRBV12-4; j_gene: TRBJ1-2
CDR3nt: TGCGCCAGCAGCTTGGAGGGGCACAGCACTGAAGCTTTCTTT; CDR3aa: CASSLEGHSTEAFF; abundance: -; d_gene: -; v_gene: TRBV5-1; j_gene: TRBJ1-1
CDR3nt: TGTGCCAGCCTCGGTCTAGCGGTAAACACCGGGGAGCTGTTTTTT; CDR3aa: CASLGLAVNTGELFF; abundance: -; d_gene: TRBD2; v_gene: TRBV7-8; j_gene: TRBJ2-2
CDR3nt: TGTGCCAGCAGACCGGTTAAACTAGCGGGGGGCCCAGATACGCAGTATTTT; CDR3aa: CASRPVKLAGGPDTQYF; abundance: -; d_gene: TRBD2; v_gene: TRBV12-3/TRBV12-4; j_gene: TRBJ2-3
CDR3nt: TGTGCCAGCGGAAAGACAGGGACAGCAGATACGCAGTATTTT; CDR3aa: CASGKTGTADTQYF; abundance: -; d_gene: TRBD1; v_gene: TRBV25-1; j_gene: TRBJ2-3
CDR3nt: TGTGTCAGCAGCCCTTCTTCGCTCTATAAGGAGCGGTTCTTC; CDR3aa: CVSSPSSLYKERFF; abundance: -; d_gene: -; v_gene: TRBV12-3/TRBV12-4; j_gene: TRBJ2-1
CDR3nt: TGTGCCAGCAGTGGTCAGGGTGACACAGATACGCAGTATTTT; CDR3aa: CASSGQGDTDTQYF; abundance: few; d_gene: -; v_gene: TRBV12-3/TRBV12-4; j_gene: TRBJ2-3
CDR3nt: TGTGCCAGCAGTCCTCCGGCGGGGTTAATGGCTTTCTTT; CDR3aa: CASSPPAGLMAFF; abundance: few; d_gene: -; v_gene: TRBV6-6; j_gene: TRBJ1-1
CDR3nt: TGTGCCAGCTCACCACCCGGGACAGGGATGAGCTACACCTTC; CDR3aa: CASSPPGTGMSYTF; abundance: -; d_gene: TRBD1; v_gene: TRBV18; j_gene: TRBJ1-2
CDR3nt: TGTGCCAGCAGCGTAGGGGAAACGGCCTACGAGCAGTACTTC; CDR3aa: CASSVGETAYEQYF; abundance: -; d_gene: -; v_gene: TRBV9; j_gene: TRBJ2-7
CDR3nt: TGCAGTGCTATTACGGGGGGGAGGGCCGGAGAGCAGTACTTC; CDR3aa: CSAITGGRAGEQYF; abundance: -; d_gene: TRBD2; v_gene: TRBV20-1; j_gene: TRBJ2-5
CDR3nt: TGCGCCAGCAGCTTGGAGACCGCGGTGGGTTCACCCCTCCACTTT; CDR3aa: CASSLETAVGSPLHF; abundance: -; d_gene: -; v_gene: TRBV5-1; j_gene: TRBJ1-6
CDR3nt: TGCGCCAGCAGCCGTCGGACTAGCGGGTACTACAATGAGCAGTTCTTC; CDR3aa: CASSRRTSGYYNEQFF; abundance: -; d_gene: TRBD2; v_gene: TRBV5-1; j_gene: TRBJ2-1
CDR3nt: TGTGCCAGCAGCCAAAACAGGCCGCCTTACAATGAGCAGTTCTTC; CDR3aa: CASSQNRPPYNEQFF; abundance: -; d_gene: -; v_gene: TRBV3-1; j_gene: TRBJ2-1
CDR3nt: TGTGCCAGCAGCAAAGCGCTCACAGGGACGGAAGGGTATACTGAAGCTTTCTTT; CDR3aa: CASSKALTGTEGYTEAFF; abundance: -; d_gene: -; v_gene: TRBV21-1; j_gene: TRBJ1-1
CDR3nt: TGCAGCGTTGAAAAGACTAGCTCCTACAATGAGCAGTACTTC; CDR3aa: CSVEKTSSYNEQYF; abundance: -; d_gene: TRBD2; v_gene: TRBV29-1; j_gene: TRBJ2-7
CDR3nt: TGTGCCAGCAGTTACTCGCTGAGCGCCAATGAGCAGTTCTTC; CDR3aa: CASSYSLSANEQFF; abundance: few; d_gene: -; v_gene: TRBV6-2/TRBV6-3; j_gene: TRBJ2-1
CDR3nt: TGCGCCAGCAGCCAAGGAGTGGCAAAAGGGAACACTGAAGCTTTCTTT; CDR3aa: CASSQGVAKGNTEAFF; abundance: -; d_gene: -; v_gene: TRBV4-1; j_gene: TRBJ1-1
CDR3nt: TGTGCCAGCAGCCGAGAATCCGCCTCCTACGAGCAGTACTTC; CDR3aa: CASSRESASYEQYF; abundance: -; d_gene: -; v_gene: TRBV4-2; j_gene: TRBJ2-7
CDR3nt: TGCAGTGCTAGAACGGCCTCTAGCACAGATACGCAGTATTTT; CDR3aa: CSARTASSTDTQYF; abundance: few; d_gene: -; v_gene: TRBV20-1; j_gene: TRBJ2-3
CDR3nt: TGTGCCAGCAGCACAACCCGGTCGGATACGCAGTATTTT; CDR3aa: CASSTTRSDTQYF; abundance: -; d_gene: -; v_gene: TRBV7-2; j_gene: TRBJ2-3
CDR3nt: TGTGCCAGCAGCCTTAGCGGGAGATTCTCCAATGAGCAGTACTTC; CDR3aa: CASSLSGRFSNEQYF; abundance: few; d_gene: TRBD2; v_gene: TRBV4-2; j_gene: TRBJ2-5
CDR3nt: TGTGCCAGCAGCCAAGAGCGGGAGGTTTCCTACGAGCAGTACTTC; CDR3aa: CASSQEREVSYEQYF; abundance: -; d_gene: TRBD2; v_gene: TRBV3-1; j_gene: TRBJ2-7
CDR3nt: TGTGCCAGCAGCCAAGAGTACGCGGGGTACTACGAGCAGTACTTC; CDR3aa: CASSQEYAGYYEQYF; abundance: -; d_gene: -; v_gene: TRBV4-2; j_gene: TRBJ2-7
CDR3nt: TGTTCCAGCAGAATCGCGGACAATGAGCAGTTCTTC; CDR3aa: CSSRIADNEQFF; abundance: once; d_gene: -; v_gene: TRBV2; j_gene: TRBJ2-1
CDR3nt: TGTGCCAGCAGCCGAGGGTGGACAGATAACTATGGCTACACCTTC; CDR3aa: CASSRGWTDNYGYTF; abundance: -; d_gene: -; v_gene: TRBV14; j_gene: TRBJ1-2
CDR3nt: TGTGCCAAAGGACTAGCGGGGTTTAGCACAGATACGCAGTATTTT; CDR3aa: CAKGLAGFSTDTQYF; abundance: few; d_gene: TRBD2; v_gene: TRBV2; j_gene: TRBJ2-3
CDR3nt: TGTGCCAGCAGTGACACGGGGACCTCTACAGATACGCAGTATTTT; CDR3aa: CASSDTGTSTDTQYF; abundance: few; d_gene: -; v_gene: TRBV2; j_gene: TRBJ2-3
CDR3nt: TGTGCCAGCAGTTTCCAACTCCTCACCACCGGGGAGCTGTTTTTT; CDR3aa: CASSFQLLTTGELFF; abundance: -; d_gene: -; v_gene: TRBV28; j_gene: TRBJ2-2
CDR3nt: TGTGCCAGCAGCTCCCTGATGGCCTACGAGCAGTACTTC; CDR3aa: CASSSLMAYEQYF; abundance: -; d_gene: -; v_gene: TRBV11-2; j_gene: TRBJ2-7
CDR3nt: TGTGCCAGCAGTCCCCTTGGGCAGACCTACGAGCAGTACTTC; CDR3aa: CASSPLGQTYEQYF; abundance: many; d_gene: -; v_gene: TRBV7-2; j_gene: TRBJ2-7
CDR3nt: TGTGCCATCAGTCCCTCGACTAGCTACGAGCGGTACTTC; CDR3aa: CAISPSTSYERYF; abundance: -; d_gene: TRBD2; v_gene: TRBV10-3; j_gene: TRBJ2-7
CDR3nt: TGTGCCAGCAGTAGCACCGGGTACCACGAGCAGTTCTTC; CDR3aa: CASSSTGYHEQFF; abundance: few; d_gene: -; v_gene: TRBV27; j_gene: TRBJ2-1
CDR3nt: TGCGCCAGCAGCTGGCAGGGGGATGAAAAACTGTTTTTT; CDR3aa: CASSWQGDEKLFF; abundance: -; d_gene: TRBD1; v_gene: TRBV5-1; j_gene: TRBJ1-4
CDR3nt: TGCAGTGCTAGAGCGCTACAGTTAACAGGGGATACTAACTATGGCTACACCTTC; CDR3aa: CSARALQLTGDTNYGYTF; abundance: few; d_gene: TRBD1; v_gene: TRBV20-1; j_gene: TRBJ1-2
CDR3nt: TGCGCCAGCAGCTCGGGGGGGCCTAGATACAATGAGCAGTACTTC; CDR3aa: CASSSGGPRYNEQYF; abundance: -; d_gene: TRBD2; v_gene: TRBV5-1; j_gene: TRBJ2-5
CDR3nt: TGCAGTGCTGACAGGGTTGATGGCTACACCTTC; CDR3aa: CSADRVDGYTF; abundance: -; d_gene: TRBD1; v_gene: TRBV20-1; j_gene: TRBJ1-2
CDR3nt: TGTGCCAGCAGTCGGACAGGGGGGGAGAATGAAAAACTGTTTTTT; CDR3aa: CASSRTGGENEKLFF; abundance: few; d_gene: TRBD1; v_gene: TRBV6-5; j_gene: TRBJ1-4
CDR3nt: TGTGCTAGTGGTTTGTTCGGGGGGCATGACGGGGAGCTGTTTTTT; CDR3aa: CASGLFGGHDGELFF; abundance: -; d_gene: -; v_gene: TRBV12-5; j_gene: TRBJ2-2
CDR3nt: TGCAGTGCTAAGGCTAGCGGGGGCTCCTACGAGCAGTACTTC; CDR3aa: CSAKASGGSYEQYF; abundance: -; d_gene: TRBD2; v_gene: TRBV20-1; j_gene: TRBJ2-7
CDR3nt: TGTGCCATCAGTGACGCTAGCGGACAGGGGGCCGGGTACTATGGCTACACCTTC; CDR3aa: CAISDASGQGAGYYGYTF; abundance: once; d_gene: TRBD1; v_gene: TRBV10-3; j_gene: TRBJ1-2
CDR3nt: TGCAGTGCCTCGGGACAGACTACCTACGAGCAGTACTTC; CDR3aa: CSASGQTTYEQYF; abundance: few; d_gene: TRBD1; v_gene: TRBV20-1; j_gene: TRBJ2-7
CDR3nt: TGCAGTGCTAGAGATACGGCAGGGCCCAATCAGCCCCAGCATTTT; CDR3aa: CSARDTAGPNQPQHF; abundance: few; d_gene: -; v_gene: TRBV20-1; j_gene: TRBJ1-5
CDR3nt: TGTGCCACCAGTGATGGGCCGGCAGATACGCAGTATTTT; CDR3aa: CATSDGPADTQYF; abundance: -; d_gene: -; v_gene: TRBV24-1; j_gene: TRBJ2-3
CDR3nt: TGTGCCAGCAGGCCGGGACCGTTGAGGCCCCAGCATTTT; CDR3aa: CASRPGPLRPQHF; abundance: -; d_gene: -; v_gene: TRBV28; j_gene: TRBJ1-5
CDR3nt: TGTGCCACCACTGGGACTGGGAATTCACCCCTCCACTTT; CDR3aa: CATTGTGNSPLHF; abundance: -; d_gene: -; v_gene: TRBV10-3; j_gene: TRBJ1-6
CDR3nt: TGTGCCAGCAAGTTGGCAGGGGGAACCCGGAACACTGAAGCTTTCTTT; CDR3aa: CASKLAGGTRNTEAFF; abundance: -; d_gene: TRBD1; v_gene: TRBV27; j_gene: TRBJ1-1
CDR3nt: TGCAGTGCTAGAGCCTCGTTGAACACTGAAGCTTTCTTT; CDR3aa: CSARASLNTEAFF; abundance: -; d_gene: -; v_gene: TRBV20-1; j_gene: TRBJ1-1
CDR3nt: TGTGCCAGCAGCGTAGCTCCGGGATTCAGCAGGGGGAATGAGCAGTTCTTC; CDR3aa: CASSVAPGFSRGNEQFF; abundance: few; d_gene: TRBD1; v_gene: TRBV9; j_gene: TRBJ2-1
CDR3nt: TGCAGTGCTAGCACAGCCGCCAAGGAAAAACTGTTTTTT; CDR3aa: CSASTAAKEKLFF; abundance: few; d_gene: -; v_gene: TRBV20-1; j_gene: TRBJ1-4
CDR3nt: TGCAGTGCTAGGGGTGGGAGCATCGGGTACGAGCAGTACTTC; CDR3aa: CSARGGSIGYEQYF; abundance: -; d_gene: -; v_gene: TRBV20-1; j_gene: TRBJ2-7
CDR3nt: TGTGCCACCAGTGCCGGGCTCTATAGCAATCAGCCCCAGCATTTT; CDR3aa: CATSAGLYSNQPQHF; abundance: -; d_gene: -; v_gene: TRBV24-1; j_gene: TRBJ1-5
CDR3nt: TGTGCCAGCAGCCAAGGACGCTCTCGGGATACGCAGTATTTT; CDR3aa: CASSQGRSRDTQYF; abundance: few; d_gene: -; v_gene: TRBV3-1; j_gene: TRBJ2-3
CDR3nt: TGTGCCAGCAGTTTACAAGCAGAACCCATTTACGAGCAGTACTTC; CDR3aa: CASSLQAEPIYEQYF; abundance: few; d_gene: -; v_gene: TRBV12-3/TRBV12-4; j_gene: TRBJ2-7